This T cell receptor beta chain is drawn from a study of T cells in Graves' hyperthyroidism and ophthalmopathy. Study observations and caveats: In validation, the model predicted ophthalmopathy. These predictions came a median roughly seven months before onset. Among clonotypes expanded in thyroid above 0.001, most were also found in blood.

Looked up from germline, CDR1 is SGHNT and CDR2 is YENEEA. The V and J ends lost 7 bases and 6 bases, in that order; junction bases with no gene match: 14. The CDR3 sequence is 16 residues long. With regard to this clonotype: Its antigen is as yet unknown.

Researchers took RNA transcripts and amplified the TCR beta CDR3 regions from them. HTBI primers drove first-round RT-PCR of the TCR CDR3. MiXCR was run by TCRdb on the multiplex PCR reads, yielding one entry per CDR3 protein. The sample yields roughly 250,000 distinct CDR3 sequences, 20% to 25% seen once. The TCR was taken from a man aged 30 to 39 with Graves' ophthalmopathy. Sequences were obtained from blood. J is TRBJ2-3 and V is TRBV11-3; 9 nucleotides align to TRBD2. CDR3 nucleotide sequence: TGTGCCAGCACCCCGACTAGCGGCACTCCCCCGGATACGCAGTATTTT. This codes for CASTPTSGTPPDTQYF.